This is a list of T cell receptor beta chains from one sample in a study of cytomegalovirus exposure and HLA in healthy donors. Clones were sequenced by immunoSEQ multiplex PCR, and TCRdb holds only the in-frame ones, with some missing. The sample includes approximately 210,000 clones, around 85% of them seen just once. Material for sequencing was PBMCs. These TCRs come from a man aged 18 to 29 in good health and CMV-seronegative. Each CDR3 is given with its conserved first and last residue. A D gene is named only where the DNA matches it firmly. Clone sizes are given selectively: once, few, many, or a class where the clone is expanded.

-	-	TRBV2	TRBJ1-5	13	CASSPRGNQPQHF	TGTGCCAGCAGCCCCAGGGGTAACCAGCCCCAGCATTTT
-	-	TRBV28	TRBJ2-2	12	CAAGTRTGELFF	TGTGCCGCCGGGACACGCACCGGGGAGCTGTTTTTT
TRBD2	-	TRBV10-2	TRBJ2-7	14	CASIPRSGGYEQYF	TGCGCCAGCATTCCCAGAAGCGGGGGCTACGAGCAGTACTTC
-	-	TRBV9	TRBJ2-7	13	CASSVGGGTEQYF	TGTGCCAGCAGCGTAGGAGGAGGGACCGAGCAGTACTTC
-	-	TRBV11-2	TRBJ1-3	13	CASRRSSGNTIYF	TGTGCCAGCCGTCGCAGCTCTGGAAACACCATATATTTT
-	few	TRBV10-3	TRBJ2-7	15	CAITKGGQGAYEQYF	TGTGCCATCACAAAAGGGGGGCAGGGGGCCTACGAGCAGTACTTC
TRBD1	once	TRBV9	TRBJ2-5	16	CASSVGPGQGGETQYF	TGTGCCAGCAGCGTGGGACCGGGACAGGGTGGAGAGACCCAGTACTTC
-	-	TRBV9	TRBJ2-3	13	CASSARLVGTQYF	TGTGCCAGCAGCGCCAGACTAGTTGGCACGCAGTATTTT
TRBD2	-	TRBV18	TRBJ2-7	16	CASSPGLAGASDEQYF	TGTGCCAGCTCCCCGGGACTAGCGGGAGCCTCCGACGAGCAGTACTTC
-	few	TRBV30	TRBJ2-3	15	CAWSVLGSGADTQYF	TGTGCCTGGAGTGTACTCGGGAGTGGGGCAGATACGCAGTATTTT
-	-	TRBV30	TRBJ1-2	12	CAWSVTVGGYTF	TGTGCCTGGAGTGTAACAGTAGGTGGCTACACCTTC
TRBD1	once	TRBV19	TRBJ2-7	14	CASSMDRERREQYF	TGTGCCAGTAGTATGGACAGGGAGCGTCGCGAGCAGTACTTC
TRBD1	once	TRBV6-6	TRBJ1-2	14	CASEDRGFDYGYTF	TGTGCCAGCGAAGACAGGGGATTTGACTATGGCTACACCTTC